This T cell receptor (beta chain) derives from a study of blood T cell repertoires in COVID-19 (dated by TCRdb to 2018 to 2021). Some background on the complete study: Samples covering the acute and convalescent phases of COVID-19 were provided by collaborators in the United States, Italy and Spain. Where available, HLA class I and class II types were obtained from metadata supplied by the sample provider rather than from assay-based typing. The dataset comprised deeply sampled blood TCRbeta repertoires from subjects exposed to, actively infected with, or recovered from COVID-19. Nearly every sample came with metadata listing a de-identified subject ID, COVID-19 status, age in years and sex. The repertoires were released in a freely available public database meant as a resource for research on the immune response to SARS-CoV-2. The samples were drawn from two sources: the first 160 participants of the ongoing ImmuneRACE study, and about 1,300 subjects contributed by 6 global collaborators. The material from the prospective study consisted of cDNA or gDNA derived from T cells, B-cell-depleted T cells, or PBMCs. Here is what the overall study found, with its caveats: How much clinical and demographic metadata was included differed by source and by participant, and the metadata was provided uncurated.

TCRbeta CDR3 regions were amplified from genomic DNA by means of the immunoSEQ Assay, a bias-controlled multiplex PCR. As for how the authors treated the data: The number of nucleated cells in each sample was estimated by amplification of reference gene primers within the assay. Sequence reads were collapsed and filtered to measure the absolute abundance of every unique TCRbeta CDR3 rearrangement. For each sample, productive Simpson clonality was calculated as the square root of Simpson's diversity index over productive rearrangements. The clones in this table, taken by TCRdb from immuneACCESS, are in-frame only. Not every clone is retained; where verified, under half of the shortfall comes from an unresolved V gene, and the cause of the rest is unknown. That table furnishes V, J and clone size, whereas the DNA furnished D and trimming. In all, the sample holds tens of thousands of clones, and nearly 90% of those were seen once. Of the sample, around 46% is held by the ten largest clones.

One collaborating source in Seattle enrolled patients during active infection and followed them longitudinally through the course of disease. Whole blood was collected in K2EDTA tubes by collaborating institutions according to the institutions' own protocols. For TCRbeta analysis, collaborators shipped samples in one of three forms: frozen whole blood, isolated PBMCs, or DNA extracted from either of those sample types. In regard to this clone: Its antigen remains unidentified. Per-base qualities were not stored, and no clone one base away is much larger.

V and J are truncated by 5 bases and 16 bases respectively, leaving an intervening sequence of 20 bases. Taken from cysteine to phenylalanine, the CDR3 has 13 residues. Only the CDR3 part of the read is kept: 39 bases, read in frame from the first base. Material for sequencing was peripheral blood. Rearrangement joined TRBV12-3 or TRBV12-4 to TRBJ2-2; the D segment could be TRBD1, given 6 matching bases. This TCR was sampled from a woman in her fifties or sixties with COVID-19, enrolled during active disease. The CDR3 protein is CASSGGFGQGRFF. The DNA sequence is as follows: TGTGCCAGCAGTGGGGGCTTTGGGCAGGGACGGTTTTTT.